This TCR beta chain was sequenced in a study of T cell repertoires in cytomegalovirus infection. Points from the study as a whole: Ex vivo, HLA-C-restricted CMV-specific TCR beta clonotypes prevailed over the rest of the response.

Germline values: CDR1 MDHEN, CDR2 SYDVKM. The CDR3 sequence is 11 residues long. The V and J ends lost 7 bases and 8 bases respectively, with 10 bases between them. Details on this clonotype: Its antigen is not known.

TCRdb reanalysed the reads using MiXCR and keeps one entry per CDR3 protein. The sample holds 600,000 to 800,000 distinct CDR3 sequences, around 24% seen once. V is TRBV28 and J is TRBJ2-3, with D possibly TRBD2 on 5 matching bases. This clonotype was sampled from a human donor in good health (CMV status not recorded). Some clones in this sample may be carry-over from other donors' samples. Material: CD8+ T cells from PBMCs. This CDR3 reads CASKTAATQYF. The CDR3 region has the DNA TGTGCCAGCAAAACAGCGGCTACGCAGTATTTT.